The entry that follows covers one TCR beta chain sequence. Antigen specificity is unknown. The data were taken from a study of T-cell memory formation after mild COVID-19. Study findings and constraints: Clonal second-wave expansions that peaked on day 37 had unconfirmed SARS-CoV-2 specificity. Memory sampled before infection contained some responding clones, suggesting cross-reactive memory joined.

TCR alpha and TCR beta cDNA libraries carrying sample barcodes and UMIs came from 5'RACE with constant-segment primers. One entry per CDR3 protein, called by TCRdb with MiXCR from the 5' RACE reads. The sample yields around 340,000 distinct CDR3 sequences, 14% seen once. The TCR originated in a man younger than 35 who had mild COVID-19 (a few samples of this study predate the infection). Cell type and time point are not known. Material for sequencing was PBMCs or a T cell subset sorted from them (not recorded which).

The chain's CDR3 is CASSLGDRQYF. The CDR3 DNA is TGTGCCAGCAGCTTAGGGGACAGGCAGTATTTT. The rearrangement links TRBV7-2 to TRBJ2-3; 7 bases match TRBD1. The CDR3 is 11 amino acids. The germline gives CDR1 SGHTA, CDR2 FQGNSA. Trimming removed 1 base from V and 11 bases from J; junction bases left unmatched: 0.